The T cell receptor beta chain described here comes from a study of T-cell memory formation after mild COVID-19. In the study overall: TCR clusters largely stayed donor specific.

5'RACE primed from the constant segment yielded TCR alpha and TCR beta cDNA libraries bearing sample barcodes and UMIs. MiXCR, run by TCRdb on the 5' RACE reads, gives a single entry per CDR3 protein. This repertoire shows around 320,000 distinct CDR3 sequences, approximately 14% found once; its top ten account for roughly 23%. This clonotype was seen more than once but under ten times. Material for sequencing was PBMCs or a T cell subset sorted from them (not recorded which). The clonotype was recovered from a man aged 18 to 30 who had mild COVID-19 (a few samples of this study predate the infection). Cell type and time point are not known.

The CDR3 region is CSASSASGGAAETQYF. CDR3 DNA: TGCAGTGCTAGTTCGGCTAGCGGGGGGGCCGCAGAGACCCAGTACTTC. The chain recombines TRBV20-1 with TRBJ2-5, with TRBD2 matching over 12 bases. V lost 3 bases to trimming and J lost 4 bases; unmatched junction nucleotides: 9. The length of the CDR3 is 16 residues. CDR1 and CDR2 from the germline V gene are DFQATT and SNEGSKA (reference sequence).